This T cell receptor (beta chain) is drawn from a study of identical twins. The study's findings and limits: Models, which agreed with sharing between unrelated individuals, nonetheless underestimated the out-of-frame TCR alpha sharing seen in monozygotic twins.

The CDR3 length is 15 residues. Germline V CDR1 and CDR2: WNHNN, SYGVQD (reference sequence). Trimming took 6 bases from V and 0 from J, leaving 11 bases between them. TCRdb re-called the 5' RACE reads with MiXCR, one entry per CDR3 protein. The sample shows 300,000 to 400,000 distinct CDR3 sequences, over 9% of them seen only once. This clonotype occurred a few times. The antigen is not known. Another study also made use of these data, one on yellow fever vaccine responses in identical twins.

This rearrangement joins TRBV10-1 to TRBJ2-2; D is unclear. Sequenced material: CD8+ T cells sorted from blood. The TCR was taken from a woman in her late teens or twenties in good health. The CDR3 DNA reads TGCGCCAGCAGCTTCGGATCTACGAACACCGGGGAGCTGTTTTTT. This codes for CASSFGSTNTGELFF.